What follows are 4 T cell receptor beta chains derived from one specimen sequenced in a study of blood T cell repertoires in COVID-19. Measured with immunoSEQ multiplex PCR; TCRdb has only the in-frame clones, and not every one. The sample shows roughly 250,000 clones, approximately 85% of them seen only once. Sequencing was carried out using peripheral blood. The source is a human donor with COVID-19, enrolled during active disease. The donor label of this sample is uncertain.

This clone came up once. This chain uses TRBV30 with TRBJ2-5; weak D call: TRBD2 (5 bases). The length of the CDR3 is 12 residues. Trimming took 0 bases from V and 5 from J, leaving 7 bases between them. In germline, CDR1 is GTSNPN, CDR2 SVGIG (reference sequence). This CDR3 is CAWSVGGETQYF. The CDR3 DNA follows: TGTGCCTGGAGTGTAGGCGGGGAGACCCAGTACTTC.

This clone was detected only once. V gene TRBV11-1 combines with J gene TRBJ2-1; tentative D call: TRBD2 (5 bases). The CDR3 totals 15 residues. V was cut by 1 base and J by 7 bases, with 14 bases left in between. CDR1 is SGHAT, CDR2 FQDESV, per germline (reference sequence). Here the CDR3 DNA reads TGTGCCAGCAGCTTAGAATTGGGAGTAAAAAATGAGCAGTTCTTC. Residues: CASSLELGVKNEQFF.

The chain has TRBV27 and TRBJ2-3; D is undetermined. The CDR3 consists of 12 residues. Trimming removed 8 bases from V and 6 bases from J, with 12 bases in between. Germline V lookup: CDR1 MNHEY, CDR2 SMNVEV (reference sequence). Here the CDR3 reads CASGLRLDTQYF. CDR3 nucleotides: TGTGCCAGCGGCCTCCGTCTGGATACGCAGTATTTT.

V gene TRBV5-1 combines with J gene TRBJ1-2; D is ambiguous. V gave up 1 base and J gave up 1 base, with 8 bases separating them. The CDR3 has 14 amino acids. The germline V gene encodes CDR1 SGHRS and CDR2 YFSETQ. The CDR3 protein is CASSLSGFNYGYTF. The CDR3 bases are TGCGCCAGCAGCTTGTCGGGGTTTAACTATGGCTACACCTTC.